The 17 T cell receptor beta chains reported below all come from one sample, sequenced in a study of blood T cell repertoires in COVID-19. TCRdb's table, derived via immunoSEQ multiplex PCR, lists solely in-frame clones and lacks some. The table has 250,000 to 350,000 clones, 90% seen once. Sequencing was done on a sample of PBMCs or T cells enriched from blood (not recorded which). These receptors originate from a woman between 18 and 30 years old with acute COVID-19.

The chain carries TRBV10-3 and TRBJ1-2; D gene ambiguous. Germline V gene data show CDR1 as ENHRY and CDR2 as SYGVKD. V shed 3 bases and J shed 5 bases, with 10 bases lying between them. This CDR3 comprises 13 residues. Here the CDR3 reads CAISDVSPYGYTF. The CDR3 nucleotides read TGTGCCATCAGTGACGTCAGTCCTTATGGCTACACCTTC.

The chain links TRBV25-1 to TRBJ2-2; 9 positions agree with TRBD2. The germline V gene encodes CDR1 MGHDK and CDR2 SYGVNS. The CDR3 has 14 amino acids. The ends lost 4 bases at V and 6 bases at J; junction bases unmatched: 3. Here the CDR3 DNA reads TGTGCCAGCAGTGCCCTAGCGGGACCCGGGGAGCTGTTTTTT. It encodes CASSALAGPGELFF.

J is TRBJ2-1 and V is TRBV5-1; 14 positions match TRBD2. V lost 4 bases and J lost 7; bases outside the gene matches: 7. The CDR3 is 16 residues long. CDR1 and CDR2 from the germline V gene are SGHRS and YFSETQ. The CDR3 region is CASSAPGLAGVNEQFF. CDR3 nucleotide sequence: TGCGCCAGCAGCGCCCCGGGACTAGCGGGAGTAAATGAGCAGTTCTTC.

The gene calls are TRBV5-1 and TRBJ1-4, with D unresolved. Germline V gene lookup returns CDR1 SGHRS and CDR2 YFSETQ. V lost 1 base and J lost 4, with 5 bases in between. The CDR3 consists of 13 residues. CDR3 amino acids: CASSLRSNEKLFF. For the CDR3, the DNA is TGCGCCAGCAGCTTGAGGAGTAATGAAAAACTGTTTTTT.

V usage is TRBV27 and J usage is TRBJ2-7; TRBD2 agrees at 12 bases. The CDR3 is made up of 18 amino acids. Germline CDR1 is MNHEY and CDR2 is SMNVEV (reference sequence). Trimming cost V 2 bases and J 0 bases; bases outside gene matches: 8. The CDR3 loop is CASSLGPGLAGSSYEQYF. The CDR3 bases are TGTGCCAGCAGTTTAGGCCCCGGACTAGCGGGGAGCTCCTACGAGCAGTACTTC.

CDR3 nucleotide sequence: TGTGCCAGCAGCTTAGCCAGCGGGCTGAGCTCCTACAATGAGCAGTTCTTC. This gives the protein CASSLASGLSSYNEQFF. The chain links TRBV7-2 to TRBJ2-1; D is possibly TRBD2 (6 bases). This CDR3 region has 17 residues. In germline, CDR1 is SGHTA, CDR2 FQGNSA. V lost 0 bases and J 0 bases, leaving 12 bases between the germline ends.

This clone was seen a single time. The genes are TRBV7-9 and TRBJ2-7; D may be TRBD2 (5 bases). The CDR3 has 15 residues. Germline CDR1 is SEHNR and CDR2 is FQNEAQ (reference sequence). Trimming stripped 6 bases from V and 2 bases from J, with 17 bases between. The CDR3 spells CASSSTRELAYEQYF. The CDR3 DNA reads TGTGCCAGCAGTTCAACTCGCGAACTAGCCTACGAGCAGTACTTC.

The chain links TRBV28 to TRBJ1-2; no definite D call. Germline V gene sequence: CDR1 MDHEN, CDR2 SYDVKM. Trimming shortened V by 3 bases and J by 5 bases, and 10 bases separated the two germline ends. The CDR3 is 13 residues long. Here the CDR3 reads CASSFSGGYGYTF. The CDR3 region has the DNA TGTGCCAGCAGTTTTTCGGGTGGATATGGCTACACCTTC.

In this sample, this clone turned up once. J is TRBJ2-7 and V is TRBV7-9; TRBD2 matches at 10 bases. CDR3 length equals 15 residues. The V and J ends lost 4 bases and 5 bases, in that order; junction bases with no gene match: 8. The germline V gene encodes CDR1 SEHNR and CDR2 FQNEAQ (reference sequence). The CDR3 DNA is TGTGCCAGCAGCTCCCCTAGCGGGAGTAAGAACGAGCAGTACTTC. Encoded protein: CASSSPSGSKNEQYF.

The V call is TRBV6-5, the J call TRBJ2-7; weak D call: TRBD1 (5 bases). V was pared by 5 bases and J by 5 bases, with 13 bases between. The CDR3 length is 13 residues. Germline V gene data show CDR1 as MNHEY and CDR2 as SVGAGI. CDR3 protein: CASSRGRGNEQYF. The CDR3 DNA is TGTGCCAGCAGTAGGGGCCGCGGTAACGAGCAGTACTTC.

CDR3 nucleotides: TGCAGCGTTGGACAGGGGGCAACTAATGAAAAACTGTTTTTT. This encodes CSVGQGATNEKLFF. The chain recombines TRBV29-1 with TRBJ1-4; 9 bases fit TRBD1. The CDR3 sequence is 14 residues long. The germline V gene encodes CDR1 SQVTM and CDR2 ANQGSEA. V shed 4 bases, J shed 0 bases, and the junction held 0 bases outside the gene matches.

The CDR3 region is CASGVRGDGYTF. The CDR3 DNA reads as TGTGCCAGCGGAGTCAGGGGCGATGGCTACACCTTC. The J gene is TRBJ1-2, the V gene TRBV2, with D possibly being TRBD1 (6 bases). Trimming cost V 8 bases and J 6 bases, with 13 bases left between them. This CDR3 has 12 amino acids. Germline loops: CDR1 SNHLY, CDR2 FYNNEI. Full variable domain (rest looked up from reference TRBV2 and TRBJ1-2): EPEVTQTPSHQVTQMGQEVILRCVPISNHLYFYWYRQILGQKVEFLVSFYNNEISEKSEIFDDQFSVERPDGSNFTLKIRSTKLEDSAMYFCASGVRGDGYTFGSGTRLTVV.

There are a few counts of this clone. This chain joins TRBV28 and TRBJ1-4, with D perhaps matching TRBD1 (6 bases). The CDR3 runs to 16 residues. Per germline, CDR1 MDHEN and CDR2 SYDVKM. V was cut by 3 bases and J by 6 bases, with 17 bases left in between. CDR3 DNA sequence: TGTGCCAGCAGTTTGCAGGGGACGGGTAGGGATGAAAAACTGTTTTTT. This sequence encodes CASSLQGTGRDEKLFF. The variable domain in full, completed from reference TRBV28 and TRBJ1-4, reads DVKVTQSSRYLVKRTGEKVFLECVQDMDHENMFWYRQDPGLGLRLIYFSYDVKMKEKGDIPEGYSVSREKKERFSLILESASTNQTSMYLCASSLQGTGRDEKLFFGSGTQLSVL.

This clone was counted a single time. This sequence joins TRBV6-5 and TRBJ2-7; 7 nucleotides align to TRBD1. V lost 2 bases, J lost 3 bases, and 7 bases stayed unmatched. Germline-derived CDR1 and CDR2 are MNHEY and SVGAGI. The CDR3 is made up of 15 amino acids. Here the CDR3 DNA reads TGTGCCAGCAGTTACGTCCCAGGGGGAATCTACGAGCAGTACTTC. Translation: CASSYVPGGIYEQYF.

This rearrangement joins TRBV5-1 to TRBJ2-2; TRBD2 matches at 11 bases. Germline values: CDR1 SGHRS, CDR2 YFSETQ. Losses at the gene ends were 1 base for V and 4 bases for J; bases not matched to a gene: 3. This CDR3 has 16 residues. The CDR3 protein is CASSLLAGGSTGELFF. The CDR3 region has the DNA TGCGCCAGCAGCTTGCTAGCGGGAGGAAGCACCGGGGAGCTGTTTTTT.

The CDR3, as DNA: TGTGCCAGCAGCCAGATAAAGGGGGCTGAAGCTTTCTTT. It is translated as CASSQIKGAEAFF. The chain joins TRBV3-1 (or the pseudogene TRBV3-2) to TRBJ1-1, with D perhaps TRBD1 (6 bases). The V and J ends lost 3 bases and 6 bases respectively, with 11 bases between them. The CDR3 loop spans 13 amino acids. From germline, CDR1 is LGHDT and CDR2 YNNKEL (reference sequence).

V gene TRBV7-2 combines with J gene TRBJ2-3; 12 bases align to TRBD2. Per the germline V gene, CDR1 is SGHTA and CDR2 is FQGNSA. The CDR3 has 16 amino acids. After removal of 3 bases from V and 4 bases from J, the junction contained 5 bases not matched to a gene. DNA for the CDR3: TGTGCCAGCAGCTTGACCCTAGCGGGAGGGTCAGATACGCAGTATTTT. It translates to CASSLTLAGGSDTQYF.